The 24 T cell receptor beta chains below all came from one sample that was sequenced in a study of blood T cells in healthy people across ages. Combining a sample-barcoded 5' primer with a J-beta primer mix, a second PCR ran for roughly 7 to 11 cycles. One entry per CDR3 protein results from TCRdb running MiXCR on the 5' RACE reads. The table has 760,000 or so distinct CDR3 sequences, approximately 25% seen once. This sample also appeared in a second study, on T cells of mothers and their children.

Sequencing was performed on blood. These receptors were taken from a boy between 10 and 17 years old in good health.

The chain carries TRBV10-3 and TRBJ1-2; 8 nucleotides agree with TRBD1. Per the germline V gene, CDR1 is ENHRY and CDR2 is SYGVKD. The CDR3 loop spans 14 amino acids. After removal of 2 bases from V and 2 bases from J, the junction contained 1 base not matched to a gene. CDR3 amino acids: CAISEGQGNYGYTF. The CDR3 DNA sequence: TGTGCCATCAGTGAGGGACAGGGAAACTATGGCTACACCTTC.

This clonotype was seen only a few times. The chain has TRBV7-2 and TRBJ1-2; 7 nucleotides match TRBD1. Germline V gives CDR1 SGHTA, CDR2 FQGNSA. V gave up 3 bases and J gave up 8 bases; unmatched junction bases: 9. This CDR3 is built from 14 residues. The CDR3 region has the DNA TGTGCCAGCAGCTTCCCCAACAGGGGAGACGGCTACACCTTC. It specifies CASSFPNRGDGYTF. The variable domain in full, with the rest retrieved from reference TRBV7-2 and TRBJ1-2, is GAGVSQSPSNKVTEKGKDVELRCDPISGHTALYWYRQSLGQGLEFLIYFQGNSAPDKSGLPSDRFSAERTGGSVSTLTIQRTQQEDSAVYLCASSFPNRGDGYTFGSGTRLTVV.

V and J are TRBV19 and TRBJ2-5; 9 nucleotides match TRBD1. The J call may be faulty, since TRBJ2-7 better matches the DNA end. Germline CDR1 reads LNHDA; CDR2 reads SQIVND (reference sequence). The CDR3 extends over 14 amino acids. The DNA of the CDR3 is TGTGCCAGTAGTTGGGCGACAGGGGGCTACGAGCAGTACTTC. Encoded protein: CASSWATGGYEQYF.

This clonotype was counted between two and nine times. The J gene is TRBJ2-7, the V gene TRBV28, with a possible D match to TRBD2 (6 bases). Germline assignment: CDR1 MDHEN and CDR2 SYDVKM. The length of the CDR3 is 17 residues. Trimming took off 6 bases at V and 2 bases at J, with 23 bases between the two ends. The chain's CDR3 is CASSQSLRERGTYEQYF. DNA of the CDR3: TGTGCCAGCAGCCAATCCCTCCGGGAGAGAGGGACCTACGAGCAGTACTTC.

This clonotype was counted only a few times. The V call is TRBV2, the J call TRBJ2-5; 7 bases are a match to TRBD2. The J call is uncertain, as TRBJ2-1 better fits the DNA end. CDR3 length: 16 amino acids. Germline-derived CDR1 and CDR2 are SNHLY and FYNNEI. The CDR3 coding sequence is TGTGCCAGCAGTGAAGCGGCGGGAGCAGGAATGAATGAGCAGTTCTTC. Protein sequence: CASSEAAGAGMNEQFF.

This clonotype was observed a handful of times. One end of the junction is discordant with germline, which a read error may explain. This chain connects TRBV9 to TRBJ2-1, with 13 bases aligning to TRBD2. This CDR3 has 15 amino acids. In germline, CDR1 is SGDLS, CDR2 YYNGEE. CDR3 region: CASGVGLAGYNEQFF. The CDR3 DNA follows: TGTGCCAGCGGCGTGGGACTAGCGGGATACAATGAGCAGTTCTTC.

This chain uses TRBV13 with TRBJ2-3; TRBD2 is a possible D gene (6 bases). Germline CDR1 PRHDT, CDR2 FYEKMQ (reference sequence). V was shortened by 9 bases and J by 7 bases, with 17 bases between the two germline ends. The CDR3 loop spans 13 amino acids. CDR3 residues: CASLGGAAHTQYF. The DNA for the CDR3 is TGTGCCAGTCTGGGCGGGGCGGCGCATACGCAGTATTTT.

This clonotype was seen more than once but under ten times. The DNA for the CDR3 is TGTGCCAGCAGTTTACCCGTGGAGGGGACAGGGGCGAAGACCCAGTACTTC. Its translation is CASSLPVEGTGAKTQYF. The chain combines TRBV28 with TRBJ2-5, with 10 positions matching TRBD1. CDR3 length equals 17 residues. Germline CDR1 MDHEN, CDR2 SYDVKM. The J segment lost 6 bases and the V segment lost 2 bases, leaving 12 bases of the junction unmatched. The whole variable domain, remainder taken from reference TRBV28 and TRBJ2-5, is DVKVTQSSRYLVKRTGEKVFLECVQDMDHENMFWYRQDPGLGLRLIYFSYDVKMKEKGDIPEGYSVSREKKERFSLILESASTNQTSMYLCASSLPVEGTGAKTQYFGPGTRLLVL.

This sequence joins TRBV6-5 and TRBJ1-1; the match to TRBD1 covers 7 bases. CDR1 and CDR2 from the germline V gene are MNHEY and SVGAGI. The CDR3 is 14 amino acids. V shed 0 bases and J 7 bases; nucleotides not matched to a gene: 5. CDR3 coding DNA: TGTGCCAGCAGTTACTCGAAGGGGGCTAGTGAAGCTTTCTTT. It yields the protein CASSYSKGASEAFF.

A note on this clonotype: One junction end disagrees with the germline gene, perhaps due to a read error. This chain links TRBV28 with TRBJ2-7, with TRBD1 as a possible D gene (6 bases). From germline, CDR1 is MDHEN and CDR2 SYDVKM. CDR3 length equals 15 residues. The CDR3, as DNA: TGTGCCAACAGTTTAGGGGGAGCGGTTGCCTACGTGCAGTACTTC. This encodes CANSLGGAVAYVQYF. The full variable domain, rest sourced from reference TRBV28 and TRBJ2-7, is DVKVTQSSRYLVKRTGEKVFLECVQDMDHENMFWYRQDPGLGLRLIYFSYDVKMKEKGDIPEGYSVSREKKERFSLILESASTNQTSMYLCANSLGGAVAYVQYFGPGTRLTVT.

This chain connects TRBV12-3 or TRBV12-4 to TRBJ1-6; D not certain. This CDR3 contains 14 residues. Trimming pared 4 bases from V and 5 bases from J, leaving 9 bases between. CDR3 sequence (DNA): TGTGCCAGCAGTTCTTGGGGAGATAATTCACCCCTCCACTTT. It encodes CASSSWGDNSPLHF.

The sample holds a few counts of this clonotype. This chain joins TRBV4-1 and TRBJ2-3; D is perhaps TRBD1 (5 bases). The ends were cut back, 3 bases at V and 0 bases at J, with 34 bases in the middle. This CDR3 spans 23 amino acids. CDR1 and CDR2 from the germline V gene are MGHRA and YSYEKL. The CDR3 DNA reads TGCGCCAGCAGCCAGGCTCAACCAGGGCAGGGTATAATCTACGCCACCAGCACAGATACGCAGTATTTT. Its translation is CASSQAQPGQGIIYATSTDTQYF.

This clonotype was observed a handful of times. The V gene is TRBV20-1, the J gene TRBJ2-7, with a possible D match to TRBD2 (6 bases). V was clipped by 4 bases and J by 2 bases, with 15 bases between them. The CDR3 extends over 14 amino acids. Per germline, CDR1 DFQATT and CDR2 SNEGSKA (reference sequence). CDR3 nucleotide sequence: TGCAGTGCTACCCCTCCCGGGGGAGCCTACGAGCAGTACTTC. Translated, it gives CSATPPGGAYEQYF.

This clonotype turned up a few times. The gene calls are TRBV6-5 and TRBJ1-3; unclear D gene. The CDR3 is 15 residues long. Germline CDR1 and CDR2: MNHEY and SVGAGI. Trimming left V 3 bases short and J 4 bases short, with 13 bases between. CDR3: CASSYGSGNGNTIYF. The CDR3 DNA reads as TGTGCCAGCAGTTATGGGTCTGGAAACGGAAACACCATATATTTT.

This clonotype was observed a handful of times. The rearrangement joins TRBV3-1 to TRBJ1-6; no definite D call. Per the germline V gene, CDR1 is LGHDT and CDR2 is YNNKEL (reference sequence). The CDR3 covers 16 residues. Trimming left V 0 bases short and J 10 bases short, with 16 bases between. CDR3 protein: CASSQDPLGVGSPLHF. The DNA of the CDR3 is TGTGCCAGCAGCCAAGACCCGCTTGGGGTAGGATCACCCCTCCACTTT.

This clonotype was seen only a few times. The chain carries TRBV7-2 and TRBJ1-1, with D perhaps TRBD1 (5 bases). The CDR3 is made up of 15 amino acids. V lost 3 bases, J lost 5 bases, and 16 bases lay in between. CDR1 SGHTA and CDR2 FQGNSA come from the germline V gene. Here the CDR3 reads CASSFAVGVGTEAFF. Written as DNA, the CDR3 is TGTGCCAGCAGCTTTGCGGTGGGGGTTGGAACTGAAGCTTTCTTT. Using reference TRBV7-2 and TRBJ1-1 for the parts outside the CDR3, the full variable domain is GAGVSQSPSNKVTEKGKDVELRCDPISGHTALYWYRQSLGQGLEFLIYFQGNSAPDKSGLPSDRFSAERTGGSVSTLTIQRTQQEDSAVYLCASSFAVGVGTEAFFGQGTRLTVV.

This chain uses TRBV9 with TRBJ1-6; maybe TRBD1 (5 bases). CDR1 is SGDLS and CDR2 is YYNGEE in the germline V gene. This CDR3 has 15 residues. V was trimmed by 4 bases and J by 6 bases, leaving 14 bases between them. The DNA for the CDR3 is TGTGCCAGCAGCCCATCGGGGGGTAGTAATTCACCCCTCCACTTT. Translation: CASSPSGGSNSPLHF.

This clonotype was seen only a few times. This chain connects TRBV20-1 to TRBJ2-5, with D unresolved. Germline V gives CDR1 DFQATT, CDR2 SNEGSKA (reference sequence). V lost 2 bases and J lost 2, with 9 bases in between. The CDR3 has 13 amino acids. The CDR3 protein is CSARWDGQETQYF. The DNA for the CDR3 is TGCAGTGCTAGATGGGATGGGCAAGAGACCCAGTACTTC.

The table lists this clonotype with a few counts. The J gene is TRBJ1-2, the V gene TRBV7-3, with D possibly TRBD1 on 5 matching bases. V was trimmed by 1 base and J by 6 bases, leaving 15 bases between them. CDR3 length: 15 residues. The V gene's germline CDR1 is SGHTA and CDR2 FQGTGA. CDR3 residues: CASSLKPFDSDGYTF. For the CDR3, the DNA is TGTGCCAGCAGCTTAAAACCCTTCGACAGTGATGGCTACACCTTC.

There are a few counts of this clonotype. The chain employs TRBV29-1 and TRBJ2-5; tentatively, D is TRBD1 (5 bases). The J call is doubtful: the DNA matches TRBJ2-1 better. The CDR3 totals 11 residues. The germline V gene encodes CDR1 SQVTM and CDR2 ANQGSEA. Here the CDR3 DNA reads TGCAGCGTTGCAGGGTTGAATGAGCAGTTCTTC. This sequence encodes CSVAGLNEQFF.

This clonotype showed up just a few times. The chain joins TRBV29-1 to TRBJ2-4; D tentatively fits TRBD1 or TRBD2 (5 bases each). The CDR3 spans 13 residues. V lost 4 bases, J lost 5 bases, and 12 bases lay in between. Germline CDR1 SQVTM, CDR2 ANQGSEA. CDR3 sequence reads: CSVVERDQNIQYF. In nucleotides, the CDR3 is TGCAGCGTTGTCGAAAGGGACCAAAACATTCAGTACTTC. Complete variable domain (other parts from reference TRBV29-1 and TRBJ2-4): SAVISQKPSRDICQRGTSLTIQCQVDSQVTMMFWYRQQPGQSLTLIATANQGSEATYESGFVIDKFPISRPNLTFSTLTVSNMSPEDSSIYLCSVVERDQNIQYFGAGTRLSVL.

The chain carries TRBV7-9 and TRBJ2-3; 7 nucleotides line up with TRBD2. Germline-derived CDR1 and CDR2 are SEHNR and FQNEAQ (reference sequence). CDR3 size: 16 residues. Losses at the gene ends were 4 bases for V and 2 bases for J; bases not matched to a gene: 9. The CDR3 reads CASSSESGKATDTQYF. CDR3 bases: TGTGCCAGCAGCTCCGAAAGCGGGAAGGCCACAGATACGCAGTATTTT.

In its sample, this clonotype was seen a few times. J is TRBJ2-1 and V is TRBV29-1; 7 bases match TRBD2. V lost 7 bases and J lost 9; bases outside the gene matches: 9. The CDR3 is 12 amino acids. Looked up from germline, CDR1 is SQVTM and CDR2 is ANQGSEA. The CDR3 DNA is TGCAGCGCCTCATTGGGGGGGTCTGAGCAGTTCTTC. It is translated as CSASLGGSEQFF.

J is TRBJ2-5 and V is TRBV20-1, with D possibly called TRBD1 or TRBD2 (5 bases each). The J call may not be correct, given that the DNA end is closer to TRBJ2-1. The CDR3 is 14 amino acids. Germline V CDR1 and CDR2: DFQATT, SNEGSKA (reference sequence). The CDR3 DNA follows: TGCAGTGCCAACGGGGCCCCCTCCTACAATGAGCAGTTCTTC. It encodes CSANGAPSYNEQFF.